This T cell receptor beta chain emerged from a study of Tregs in tolerant kidney transplant recipients (dated by TCRdb to the late 2010s). Study-wide context: The study applied TCRbeta sequencing to find donor-specific regulatory T cells before combined kidney and bone marrow transplantation and then followed those same cells after transplant.

On this clone itself: The specificity of this receptor is unknown. No base quality information exists; no much larger clone differs at one position.

The germline V gene encodes CDR1 SQVTM and CDR2 ANQGSEA. Including the terminal cysteine and phenylalanine, the CDR3 comprises 15 residues. Only the CDR3 DNA is retained, 45 bases long and in frame from the first base. V is cut back by 6 bases and J by 5 bases, with 13 bases in the junction unmatched. Study-wide findings and limitations: Expanding Tregs with activated donor B cells appeared to identify the most biologically relevant and donor-specific TCRbeta repertoire. Biological reproducibility was not examined directly, but technical replication error appeared to be minimal. In tolerant patients, donor-specific Tregs expanded more than Tregs overall, which suggests antigen-driven rather than nonspecific expansion. Because the study included only a small number of patients, the results must be confirmed in larger populations and under other immunosuppression protocols. PCR primers changed over time for some patients, so nucleotide-level comparison across those patients' samples was not possible.

Related donors were used in the transplants with nonmyeloablative bone marrow transplantation, and mixed chimerism was transient in the human trials. Thawed PBMCs were FACS-sorted into unstimulated Tregs (CD4+CD25+CD127-), CD4+ non-Tregs (CD4+CD25-), CD4 cells and CD8 cells. The patients were 4 recipients of combined kidney and bone marrow transplants from the ITN036ST trial, and samples were available only for these trial subjects. Healthy control blood was processed to PBMCs by Ficoll density gradient and cryopreserved, and patient PBMCs were collected before and after transplant. For TCRbeta CDR3 sequencing, genomic DNA from the sorted cells was extracted using the QIAGEN DNeasy Blood and Tissue Kit. High-throughput TCRbeta CDR3 sequencing, which included PCR amplification with bias correction and internal controls, was done commercially through immunoSEQ. Regarding the original processing steps: Unique productive TCRbeta sequences were defined by CDR3 nucleotide sequence when primers matched and otherwise by CDR3 amino acid sequence together with Vbeta and Jbeta genes. As a correction for sorting error, sequences shared between sorted populations at a frequency ratio of 2:1 or less were discarded, and the remaining shared sequences were assigned to the higher population. A sequence counted as donor-reactive if, in CFSE-low cells, the sequence had a frequency of at least 0.01% and was expanded at least 5-fold compared with unstimulated cells. Repertoire divergence was quantified by Jensen-Shannon divergence using the top 100 TCRbeta sequences ranked by frequency. For any sample with multiple sequencing runs, sorting error was corrected in each run separately before the runs were pooled. What TCRdb holds here is the immuneACCESS table cut down to in-frame rearrangements. Part of the clones is not present; checked against another copy, under half of the missing clones reflect an unresolved V gene, and the others are unexplained. That table supplies the V and J calls and clone size; D and trimming were determined from the DNA. This sample comprises about 50,000 clones, around 90% of them detected only once. 15% to 18% of the sample comes from the top ten.

The rearranged segments are TRBV29-1 and TRBJ1-3; TRBD1 aligns with 7 central bases. This TCR was sampled from a human patient who received a combined kidney and bone marrow transplant. After a transplant, some of the T cells may come from the graft donor. The starting material was CD8+ T cells from blood (PBMCs), obtained 12 months after the transplant. The sequenced DNA: TGCAGCGTGACAGGGACGGCCGGAGGGAGAAACACCATATATTTT. Translated, it gives CSVTGTAGGRNTIYF.